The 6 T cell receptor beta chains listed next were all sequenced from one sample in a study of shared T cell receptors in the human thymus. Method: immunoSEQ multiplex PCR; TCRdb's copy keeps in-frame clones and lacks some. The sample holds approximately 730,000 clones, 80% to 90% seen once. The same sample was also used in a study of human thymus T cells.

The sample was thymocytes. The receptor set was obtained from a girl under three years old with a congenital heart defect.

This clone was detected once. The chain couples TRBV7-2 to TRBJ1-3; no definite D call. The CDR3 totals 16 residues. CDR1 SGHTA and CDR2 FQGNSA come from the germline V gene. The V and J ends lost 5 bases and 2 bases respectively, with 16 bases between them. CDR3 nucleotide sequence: TGTGCCAGCAGCCCTCCGCTATCTCAAACTGGAAACACCATATATTTT. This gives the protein CASSPPLSQTGNTIYF.

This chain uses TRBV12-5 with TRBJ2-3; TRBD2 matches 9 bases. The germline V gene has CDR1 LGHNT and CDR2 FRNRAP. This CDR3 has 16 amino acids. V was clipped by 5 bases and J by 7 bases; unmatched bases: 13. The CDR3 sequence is CASGPAGGPPENTQYF. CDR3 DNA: TGTGCTAGTGGTCCAGCGGGGGGCCCCCCCGAGAATACGCAGTATTTT.

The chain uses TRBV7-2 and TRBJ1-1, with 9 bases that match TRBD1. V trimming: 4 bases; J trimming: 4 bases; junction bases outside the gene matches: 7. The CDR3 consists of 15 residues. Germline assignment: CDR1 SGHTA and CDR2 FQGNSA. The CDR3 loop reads CASSSVQGASTEAFF. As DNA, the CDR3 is TGTGCCAGCAGCTCCGTACAGGGGGCGAGCACTGAAGCTTTCTTT.

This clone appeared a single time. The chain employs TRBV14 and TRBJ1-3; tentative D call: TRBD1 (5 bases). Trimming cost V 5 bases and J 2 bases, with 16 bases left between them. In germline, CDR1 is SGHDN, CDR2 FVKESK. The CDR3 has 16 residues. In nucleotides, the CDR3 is TGTGCCAGCAGCTCCTCGAAGGGGCAGGCTGGAAACACCATATATTTT. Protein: CASSSSKGQAGNTIYF.

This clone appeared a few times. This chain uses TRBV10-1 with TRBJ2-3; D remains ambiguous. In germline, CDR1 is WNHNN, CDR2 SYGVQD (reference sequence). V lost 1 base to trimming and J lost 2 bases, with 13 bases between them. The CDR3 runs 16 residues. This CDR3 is CASSELNKHTTDTQYF. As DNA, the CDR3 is TGCGCCAGCAGTGAGTTGAACAAACATACCACAGATACGCAGTATTTT.

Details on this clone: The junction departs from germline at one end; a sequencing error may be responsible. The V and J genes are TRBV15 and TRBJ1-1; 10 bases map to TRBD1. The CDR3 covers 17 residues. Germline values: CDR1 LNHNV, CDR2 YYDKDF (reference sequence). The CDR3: CATSRDRDRGGNAEAFF. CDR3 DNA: TGTGCCACCAGCAGAGACCGGGACAGGGGAGGGAACGCTGAAGCTTTCTTT.